The 30 T cell receptor beta chains below come from one sample, sequenced in a study of regulatory T cells in long-lasting Graves disease. According to the study, TCR beta libraries were built with iRepertoire HTBI primers and CDR3-region Arm-PCR. TCRdb passed the multiplex PCR reads through MiXCR, listing each CDR3 protein once. The sample has some 560,000 distinct CDR3 sequences, more than 15% seen once. Noted time point: newly diagnosed GD, antithyroid drugs for less than 3 months. Following extraction of RNA from PBMCs, that RNA was used to make the TCR library. The sample also formed part of further work on T cells in Graves' hyperthyroidism and ophthalmopathy.

Sample: peripheral blood mononuclear cells (PBMCs), taken at new diagnosis, from a patient treated with antithyroid drugs. Receptors originate from a middle-aged woman with Graves disease.

This sequence joins TRBV4-1 and TRBJ2-4, with D uncertain. The CDR3 contains 17 residues. Per the germline V gene, CDR1 is MGHRA and CDR2 is YSYEKL. Trimming shortened V by 0 bases and J by 9 bases, and 21 bases separated the two germline ends. The CDR3 is CASSQDHNPGLASIQYF. The CDR3 DNA follows: TGCGCCAGCAGCCAAGATCATAATCCCGGGCTTGCTAGCATTCAGTACTTC.

In its sample, this clonotype was seen a few times. The chain is built from TRBV5-1 and TRBJ2-3; 7 positions match TRBD2. The CDR3 is 14 amino acids. J was trimmed by 2 bases and V by 4 bases; bases with no gene match: 4. The germline CDR1 and CDR2 sequences are SGHRS and YFSETQ. CDR3 amino acids: CASSPGTNTDTQYF. In DNA form, the CDR3 reads TGCGCCAGCAGCCCCGGGACTAACACAGATACGCAGTATTTT.

Details on this clonotype: A read error is likely, as this CDR3 ends without the conserved phenylalanine or tryptophan. J is TRBJ2-3 and V is TRBV18; unclear D gene. CDR3 length equals 14 residues. The V end was cut by 3 bases, the J end by 1 base, with 8 bases between. Germline CDR1 KGHSH, CDR2 LQKENI. The CDR3 DNA reads TGTGCCAGCTCACCGGGCGGAGGCACAGATACGCAGTATTTG. This sequence encodes CASSPGGGTDTQYL.

About this clonotype itself: A clone one base away is much larger, so this may be a read error. Lacking the conserved final phenylalanine or tryptophan, this CDR3 likely reflects a read error. The chain employs TRBV6-2 or TRBV6-3 and TRBJ2-7; tentative D call: TRBD1 (6 bases). Trimming took 6 bases from V and 2 from J, leaving 14 bases between them. This CDR3 comprises 14 residues. Germline assignment: CDR1 MNHEY and CDR2 SVGEGT. CDR3: CASRVIRDTYEQYS. CDR3 coding DNA: TGTGCCAGCAGAGTTATCAGGGACACCTACGAGCAGTACTCC.

There are a few counts of this clonotype. V usage is TRBV12-5 and J usage is TRBJ1-1; 9 bases align to TRBD1. After removal of 2 bases from V and 5 bases from J, the junction contained 6 bases not matched to a gene. Per germline, CDR1 LGHNT and CDR2 FRNRAP. This CDR3 spans 15 amino acids. CDR3 in amino acids: CASGLMGQGYTEAFF. CDR3 DNA sequence: TGTGCTAGTGGTTTGATGGGACAGGGATATACTGAAGCTTTCTTT.

Ten or more counts support this clonotype. This rearrangement joins TRBV11-2 to TRBJ2-7, with 7 bases fitting TRBD2. The V gene end was trimmed by 0 bases and the J gene end by 3 bases; junction bases not matched to a gene: 5. This CDR3 region has 15 residues. Germline loops: CDR1 SGHAT, CDR2 FQNNGV. The CDR3 sequence: CASSLDFGDYYEQYF. CDR3 in DNA: TGTGCCAGCAGCTTAGATTTCGGGGACTACTACGAGCAGTACTTC. The full variable domain, rest sourced from reference TRBV11-2 and TRBJ2-7, is EAGVAQSPRYKIIEKRQSVAFWCNPISGHATLYWYQQILGQGPKLLIQFQNNGVVDDSQLPKDRFSAERLKGVDSTLKIQPAKLEDSAVYLCASSLDFGDYYEQYFGPGTRLTVT.

The chain carries TRBV7-6 and TRBJ2-2; D is ambiguous. Deletions cut 2 bases from V and 3 bases from J, with 7 bases between. Germline values: CDR1 SGHVS, CDR2 FNYEAQ. This CDR3 is 14 amino acids long. The CDR3 DNA reads as TGTGCCAGCAGCTTATGGGGTTACACCGGGGAGCTGTTTTTT. This sequence encodes CASSLWGYTGELFF.

The sample holds many counts of this clonotype. The V call is TRBV3-1, the J call TRBJ2-3; a weak D match, TRBD2 (6 bases). Germline V gene sequence: CDR1 LGHDT, CDR2 YNNKEL (reference sequence). The CDR3 totals 14 residues. Trimming stripped 8 bases from V and 0 bases from J, with 12 bases between. The CDR3 DNA sequence: TGTGCCAGCGCGGGCGGGGTCAGCACAGATACGCAGTATTTT. The encoded protein is CASAGGVSTDTQYF.

This clonotype occurred a few times. CDR3 sequence reads: CASSSGSGTQETQYF. The CDR3, as DNA: TGTGCCAGCAGCTCCGGATCCGGGACCCAAGAGACCCAGTACTTC. The chain links TRBV7-8 to TRBJ2-5; D might be TRBD1 or TRBD2, each matching 5 bases. Trimming took off 4 bases at V and 1 base at J, with 13 bases between the two ends. The CDR3 runs 15 residues. CDR1 and CDR2 from the germline V gene are SGHVS and FQNEAQ.

The table lists this clonotype with many counts. The chain links TRBV18 to TRBJ2-1; 10 bases map to TRBD2. Germline V CDR1 and CDR2: KGHSH, LQKENI. This CDR3 region has 16 residues. V was pared by 0 bases and J by 10 bases, with 9 bases of the junction left unmatched. The CDR3 DNA reads as TGTGCCAGCTCACCACCCCAGCGGGGGGGGCTGGGCGAGCAGTTCTTC. Protein sequence: CASSPPQRGGLGEQFF.

This clonotype has at least ten counts. The V gene is TRBV11-2, the J gene TRBJ2-1; D unclear. Germline V gives CDR1 SGHAT, CDR2 FQNNGV. The CDR3 sequence is 15 residues long. Trimming shortened V by 0 bases and J by 0 bases, and 6 bases separated the two germline ends. CDR3 protein: CASSLEPSSYNEQFF. The CDR3 nucleotides are TGTGCCAGCAGCTTAGAGCCTAGCTCCTACAATGAGCAGTTCTTC. Full variable domain (outside the CDR3, taken from reference TRBV11-2 and TRBJ2-1): EAGVAQSPRYKIIEKRQSVAFWCNPISGHATLYWYQQILGQGPKLLIQFQNNGVVDDSQLPKDRFSAERLKGVDSTLKIQPAKLEDSAVYLCASSLEPSSYNEQFFGPGTRLTVL.

This clonotype was seen a handful of times. A junction boundary mismatches the germline segment, possibly from a read error. The chain recombines TRBV5-1 with TRBJ2-4, with 12 bases that match TRBD1. CDR1 SGHRS and CDR2 YFSETQ come from the germline V gene. The CDR3 contains 16 residues. The CDR3 region has the DNA TGTGCCAGCAGCCTATTAGGGACAGGGGGCCGGGACATTCAGTACTTC. Protein product: CASSLLGTGGRDIQYF.

This clonotype was detected ten times or more. The V call is TRBV5-6, the J call TRBJ2-5; 8 bases line up with TRBD1. The CDR3 is 16 amino acids. V was clipped by 6 bases and J by 4 bases; unmatched bases: 14. From germline, CDR1 is SGHDT and CDR2 YYEEEE. In DNA, the CDR3 is TGTGCCAGCAACGACAGGGGCCTAGGAGATAGAGAGACCCAGTACTTC. It translates to CASNDRGLGDRETQYF. The whole variable domain, filled in from reference TRBV5-6 and TRBJ2-5, reads DAGVTQSPTHLIKTRGQQVTLRCSPKSGHDTVSWYQQALGQGPQFIFQYYEEEERQRGNFPDRFSGHQFPNYSSELNVNALLLGDSALYLCASNDRGLGDRETQYFGPGTRLLVL.

This clonotype has at least ten counts. The chain uses TRBV10-3 and TRBJ1-1; TRBD1 matches at 9 bases. The junction had 7 bases not matched to a gene; V was cut back by 6 bases and J by 8 bases. Germline V gene sequence: CDR1 ENHRY, CDR2 SYGVKD. The CDR3 is 13 amino acids. The CDR3 protein is CAISGQGLEEAFF. CDR3 nucleotides: TGTGCCATCAGCGGACAGGGGCTGGAGGAAGCTTTCTTT.

With respect to this clonotype: This may come from a read error, since a much larger clone is one base off. The conserved phenylalanine or tryptophan normally closing the CDR3 is absent here, so this likely arose from a read error. The J gene is TRBJ1-5, the V gene TRBV20-1; D is uncertain. This CDR3 is 15 amino acids long. Germline CDR1 DFQATT, CDR2 SNEGSKA (reference sequence). V lost 0 bases and J 3 bases, leaving 12 bases between the germline ends. Written as DNA, the CDR3 is TGCAGTGCTAGAGATCTTAGGGCCTTCAATCAGCCCCAGCATTGT. Protein: CSARDLRAFNQPQHC.

The J gene is TRBJ1-2, the V gene TRBV6-1; tentatively, D is TRBD1 (6 bases). There are 14 residues in the CDR3. The germline CDR1 and CDR2 sequences are MNHNS and SASEGT. Deletions cut 5 bases from V and 4 bases from J, with 14 bases between. The CDR3 spells CASSPAGGLYGYTF. DNA of the CDR3: TGTGCCAGCAGTCCCGCCGGGGGGCTCTATGGCTACACCTTC.

This chain uses TRBV9 with TRBJ2-2; 9 nucleotides line up with TRBD1. Germline-derived CDR1 and CDR2 are SGDLS and YYNGEE. The CDR3 has 15 residues. Trimming removed 2 bases from V and 6 bases from J; junction bases left unmatched: 5. The CDR3 sequence: CASSVGTGFPGELFF. CDR3 DNA sequence: TGTGCCAGCAGCGTCGGGACAGGGTTCCCCGGGGAGCTGTTTTTT.

This clonotype has a count of ten or more. Mismatch with germline at one junction end may stem from a read error. The rearrangement uses TRBV6-1 and TRBJ2-4; possible D gene TRBD1, 5 bases. Germline lookup yields CDR1 MNHNS and CDR2 SASEGT. The CDR3 sequence is 15 residues long. The DNA of the CDR3 is TGTGCCAGCGGTGACAGATCAATAGCCAAAAACATTCAGTACTTC. Protein: CASGDRSIAKNIQYF.

This clonotype was recorded a few times. The chain recombines TRBV18 with TRBJ2-1, with no clear D. The CDR3 spans 13 residues. Germline values: CDR1 KGHSH, CDR2 LQKENI. Between the trimmed V and J ends, which lost 6 bases and 5 bases, there was a span of 11 bases. The CDR3 bases are TGTGCCAGCTCCAAACTACCGGACAATGAGCAGTTCTTC. This sequence encodes CASSKLPDNEQFF.

This clonotype occurred many times. V and J are TRBV20-1 and TRBJ2-7, with TRBD1 matching 7 bases. CDR1 and CDR2 (germline): DFQATT, SNEGSKA (reference sequence). With V trimmed by 5 bases and J by 3 bases, 10 bases remained unmatched. This CDR3 region has 14 residues. The CDR3 DNA sequence: TGCAGTGCTGAGACCCCGGGACAGAGCTACGAGCAGTACTTC. Its protein product is CSAETPGQSYEQYF.

The sample holds a few counts of this clonotype. This chain links TRBV20-1 with TRBJ1-6; D unresolved. The CDR3 is made up of 13 amino acids. The V gene's germline CDR1 is DFQATT and CDR2 SNEGSKA (reference sequence). V lost 6 bases and J lost 0, with 6 bases in between. The CDR3 reads CSAASSYNSPLHF. The CDR3 bases are TGCAGTGCCGCAAGCTCCTATAATTCACCCCTCCACTTT.

This chain uses TRBV4-1 with TRBJ2-1, with TRBD1 as a possible D gene (6 bases). V lost 4 bases and J lost 14, with 18 bases in between. The CDR3 has 13 amino acids. CDR1 and CDR2 (germline): MGHRA, YSYEKL. Written as DNA, the CDR3 is TGCGCCAGCAGCCCTCGACAGGACCTCCCCGAGTTCTTC. The encoded protein is CASSPRQDLPEFF.

This chain uses TRBV3-1 with TRBJ1-1; 9 positions match TRBD1. The CDR3 is 16 residues long. Germline V CDR1 and CDR2: LGHDT, YNNKEL (reference sequence). V dropped 0 bases and J dropped 0; count of bases not matched to a gene: 2. The CDR3: CASSQDTGGLNTEAFF. Written as DNA, the CDR3 is TGTGCCAGCAGCCAAGATACAGGGGGCCTGAACACTGAAGCTTTCTTT.

V is TRBV11-3 and J is TRBJ2-1, with TRBD1 matching over 7 bases. Trimming took 3 bases from V and 5 from J; bases not matched to a gene: 7. Germline V gene data show CDR1 as SGHNT and CDR2 as YENEEA. The CDR3 has 15 amino acids. Here the CDR3 reads CASSFDRAGDNEQFF. The CDR3 coding sequence is TGTGCCAGCAGCTTCGACAGGGCTGGAGACAATGAGCAGTTCTTC.

The table lists this clonotype with a few counts. The chain uses TRBV28 and TRBJ2-3; D gene ambiguous. The length of the CDR3 is 13 residues. V lost 6 bases and J 2 bases, leaving 9 bases between the germline ends. CDR1 MDHEN and CDR2 SYDVKM come from the germline V gene. The CDR3 DNA is TGTGCCAGCAGCTTTCCTACCACAGATACGCAGTATTTT. Translated, it gives CASSFPTTDTQYF.

About this clonotype: The conserved final phenylalanine or tryptophan is absent from the CDR3, which likely points to a read error. The rearrangement joins TRBV30 to TRBJ1-1, with D uncertain. With 4 bases removed from V and 0 bases from J, the gap between germline ends came to 18 bases. Germline assignment: CDR1 GTSNPN and CDR2 SVGIG (reference sequence). This CDR3 region has 16 residues. In DNA, the CDR3 is TGTGCCTGGAAAGCTCTGCAGGACTTTTTGAACACTGAAGCTTTCTCT. Amino acids: CAWKALQDFLNTEAFS.

The chain has TRBV9 and TRBJ2-1; TRBD2 agrees at 13 bases. J was trimmed by 0 bases and V by 2 bases; bases with no gene match: 2. In germline, CDR1 is SGDLS, CDR2 YYNGEE. This CDR3 region has 17 residues. CDR3 coding DNA: TGTGCCAGCAGCGTGACTAGCGGGGGGAACTCCTACAATGAGCAGTTCTTC. As protein: CASSVTSGGNSYNEQFF.

This clonotype has a count of ten or more. The rearrangement joins TRBV7-2 to TRBJ2-7; maybe TRBD2 (6 bases). Germline V gives CDR1 SGHTA, CDR2 FQGNSA. The CDR3 extends over 13 amino acids. The V and J ends lost 5 bases and 2 bases respectively, with 10 bases between them. DNA for the CDR3: TGTGCCAGCAGCGTGGGGGGTACCTACGAGCAGTACTTC. Protein sequence: CASSVGGTYEQYF.

In this sample, this clonotype turned up many times. The chain links TRBV5-1 to TRBJ2-4; D is perhaps TRBD1 or TRBD2 (5 bases each). Germline V gene sequence: CDR1 SGHRS, CDR2 YFSETQ. V lost 0 bases and J lost 1, with 5 bases in between. The CDR3 is 14 residues long. The CDR3 DNA sequence: TGCGCCAGCAGCTTGGGGGACGCCAAAAACATTCAGTACTTC. This gives the protein CASSLGDAKNIQYF. Based on the CDR3 plus reference TRBV5-1 and TRBJ2-4, the full variable domain is KAGVTQTPRYLIKTRGQQVTLSCSPISGHRSVSWYQQTPGQGLQFLFEYFSETQRNKGNFPGRFSGRQFSNSRSEMNVSTLELGDSALYLCASSLGDAKNIQYFGAGTRLSVL.

This chain joins TRBV20-1 and TRBJ2-5, with 9 positions matching TRBD2. CDR1 and CDR2 (germline): DFQATT, SNEGSKA (reference sequence). This CDR3 comprises 13 residues. J was trimmed by 5 bases and V by 6 bases; bases with no gene match: 7. In DNA form, the CDR3 reads TGCAGTGCCTACGGGACTAGCTCGGAGACCCAGTACTTC. The encoded protein is CSAYGTSSETQYF.